The clone carrying this T cell receptor (beta chain) was counted between two and nine times. Its antigen is undetermined. Each CDR3 protein is one row after TCRdb ran MiXCR on the reads. The repertoire holds about 920,000 distinct CDR3 sequences, 30% to 40% seen once, with around an eighth in the top ten. The data are from a study of T cell repertoires in cytomegalovirus infection. Study context: Both recently identified HLA-C-restricted and well-studied HLA-B-restricted CMV epitopes were used in the study.

The CDR3 extends over 14 amino acids. Trimming pared 5 bases from V and 1 base from J, leaving 11 bases between. The germline V gene has CDR1 LNHDA and CDR2 SQIVND (reference sequence). This TCR derives from a human donor in good health (CMV status not recorded). Some clones in this sample may be carry-over from other donors' samples. Source: cultured CD8+ T cells from PBMCs, taken from culture after CMV antigen stimulation. This chain uses TRBV19 with TRBJ1-1; D not resolved. The CDR3: CASSYGRKNTEAFF. The CDR3 DNA sequence: TGTGCCAGTAGTTACGGCAGGAAGAACACTGAAGCTTTCTTT.